This T cell receptor beta chain appears in the sequencing data of a study of T-cell memory formation after mild COVID-19. With regard to this clonotype: Its antigen is unknown.

Whole-study findings and limits: CD8+ contracting clones occupied EMRA, while CD4+ ones occupied mainly CM and EM. That cross-reactive memory joined was suggested by some responding clones appearing in pre-infection memory.

TCRdb passed the 5' RACE reads through MiXCR, listing each CDR3 protein once. The sample consists of around 450,000 distinct CDR3 sequences, approximately 24% of them appearing once. Germline V gives CDR1 MNHEY, CDR2 SMNVEV (reference sequence). Deletions cut 6 bases from V and 4 bases from J, with 18 bases between. CDR3 size: 15 residues. The rearrangement uses TRBV27 and TRBJ1-1, with D possibly TRBD1 on 5 matching bases. The sequencing sample was made of PBMCs or a T cell subset sorted from them (not recorded which). This receptor was taken from an adult woman who had mild COVID-19 (a few samples of this study predate the infection). Cell type and time point are not known. The CDR3 DNA reads TGTGCCAGCAGCCCGACATACGACAGTTCCACTGAAGCTTTCTTT. Protein: CASSPTYDSSTEAFF.